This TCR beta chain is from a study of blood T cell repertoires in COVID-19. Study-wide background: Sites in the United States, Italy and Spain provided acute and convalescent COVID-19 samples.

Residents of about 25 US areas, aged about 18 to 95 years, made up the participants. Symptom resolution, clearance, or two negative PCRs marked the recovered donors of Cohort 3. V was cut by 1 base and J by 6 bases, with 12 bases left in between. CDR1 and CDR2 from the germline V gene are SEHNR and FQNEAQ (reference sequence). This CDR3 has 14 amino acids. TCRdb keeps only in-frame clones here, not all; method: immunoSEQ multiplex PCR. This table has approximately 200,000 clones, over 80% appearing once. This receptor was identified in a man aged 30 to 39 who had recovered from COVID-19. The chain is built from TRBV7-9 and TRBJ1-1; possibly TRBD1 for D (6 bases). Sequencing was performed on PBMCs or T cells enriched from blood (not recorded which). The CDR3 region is CASSLGQGSSEAFF. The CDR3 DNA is TGTGCCAGCAGCTTAGGTCAGGGGTCCTCTGAAGCTTTCTTT. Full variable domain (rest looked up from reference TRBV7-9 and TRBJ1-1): DTGVSQNPRHKITKRGQNVTFRCDPISEHNRLYWYRQTLGQGPEFLTYFQNEAQLEKSRLLSDRFSAERPKGSFSTLEIQRTEQGDSAMYLCASSLGQGSSEAFFGQGTRLTVV.